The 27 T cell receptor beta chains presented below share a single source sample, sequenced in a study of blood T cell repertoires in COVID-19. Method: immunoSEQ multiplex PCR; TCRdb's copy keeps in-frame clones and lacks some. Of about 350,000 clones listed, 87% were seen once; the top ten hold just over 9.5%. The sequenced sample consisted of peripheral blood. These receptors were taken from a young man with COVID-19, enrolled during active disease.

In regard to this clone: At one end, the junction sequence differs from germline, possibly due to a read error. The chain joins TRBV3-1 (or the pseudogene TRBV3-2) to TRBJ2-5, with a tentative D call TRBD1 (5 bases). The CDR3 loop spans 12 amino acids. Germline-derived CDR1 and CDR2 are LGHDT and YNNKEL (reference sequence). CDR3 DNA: TGTGCCAGCAGCCAAGATCTGAGACAGACAAACTTC. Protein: CASSQDLRQTNF.

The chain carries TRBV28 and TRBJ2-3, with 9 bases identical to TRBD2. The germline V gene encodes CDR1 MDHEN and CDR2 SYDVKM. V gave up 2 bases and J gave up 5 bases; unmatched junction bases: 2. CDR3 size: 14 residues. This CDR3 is CASSLRREGDTQYF. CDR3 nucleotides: TGTGCCAGCAGTTTAAGGCGGGAGGGAGATACGCAGTATTTT.

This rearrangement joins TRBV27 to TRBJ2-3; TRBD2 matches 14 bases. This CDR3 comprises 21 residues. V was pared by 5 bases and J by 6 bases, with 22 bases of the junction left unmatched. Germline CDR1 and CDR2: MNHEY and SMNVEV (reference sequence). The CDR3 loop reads CASSPVSGTSGGLTVGDTQYF. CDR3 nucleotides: TGTGCCAGCAGTCCCGTCTCCGGGACTAGCGGGGGACTGACCGTGGGGGATACGCAGTATTTT.

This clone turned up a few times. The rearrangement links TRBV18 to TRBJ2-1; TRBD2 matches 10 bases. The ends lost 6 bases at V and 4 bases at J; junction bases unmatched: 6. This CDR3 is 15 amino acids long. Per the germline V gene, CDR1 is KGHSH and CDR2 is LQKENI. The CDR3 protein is CASSPQTSGYNEQFF. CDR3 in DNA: TGTGCCAGCTCTCCCCAGACTAGCGGGTACAATGAGCAGTTCTTC. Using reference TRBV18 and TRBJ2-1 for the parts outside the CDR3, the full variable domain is NAGVMQNPRHLVRRRGQEARLRCSPMKGHSHVYWYRQLPEEGLKFMVYLQKENIIDESGMPKERFSAEFPKEGPSILRIQQVVRGDSAAYFCASSPQTSGYNEQFFGPGTRLTVL.

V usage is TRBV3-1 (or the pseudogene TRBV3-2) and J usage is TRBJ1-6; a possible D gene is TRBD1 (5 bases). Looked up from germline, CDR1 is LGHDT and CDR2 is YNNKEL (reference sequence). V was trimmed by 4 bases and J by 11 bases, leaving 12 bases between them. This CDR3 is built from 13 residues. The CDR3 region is CASSLQTATPLHF. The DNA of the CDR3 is TGTGCCAGCAGCCTTCAGACAGCGACACCCCTCCACTTT.

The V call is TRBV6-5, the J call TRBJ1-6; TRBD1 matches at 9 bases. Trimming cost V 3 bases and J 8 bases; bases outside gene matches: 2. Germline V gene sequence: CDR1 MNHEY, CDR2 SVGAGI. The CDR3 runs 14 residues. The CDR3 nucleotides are TGTGCCAGCAGTTATCGGACAGGGGATTCACCCCTCCACTTT. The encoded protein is CASSYRTGDSPLHF.

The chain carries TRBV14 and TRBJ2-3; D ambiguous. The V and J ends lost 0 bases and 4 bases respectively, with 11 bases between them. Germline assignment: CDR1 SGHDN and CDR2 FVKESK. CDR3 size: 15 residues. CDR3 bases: TGTGCCAGCAGCCAAGACGCGAAACGCGCAGATACGCAGTATTTT. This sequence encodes CASSQDAKRADTQYF.

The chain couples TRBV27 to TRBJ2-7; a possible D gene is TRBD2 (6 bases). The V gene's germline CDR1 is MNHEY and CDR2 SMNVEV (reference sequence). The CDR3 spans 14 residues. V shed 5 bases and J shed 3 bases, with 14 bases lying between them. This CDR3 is CASSTRWRGYEQYF. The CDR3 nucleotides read TGTGCCAGCAGTACCCGGTGGCGGGGCTACGAGCAGTACTTC.

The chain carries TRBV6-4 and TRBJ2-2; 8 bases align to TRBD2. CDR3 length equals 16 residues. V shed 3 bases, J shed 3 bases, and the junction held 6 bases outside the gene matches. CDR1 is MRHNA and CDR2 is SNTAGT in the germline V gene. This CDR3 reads CASSESSGMDTGELFF. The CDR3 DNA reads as TGTGCCAGCAGTGAGAGTAGCGGGATGGACACCGGGGAGCTGTTTTTT.

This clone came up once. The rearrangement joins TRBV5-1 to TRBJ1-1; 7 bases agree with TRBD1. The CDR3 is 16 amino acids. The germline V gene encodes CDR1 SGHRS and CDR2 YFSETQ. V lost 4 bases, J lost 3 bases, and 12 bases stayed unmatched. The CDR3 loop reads CASSMLGQVGDTEAFF. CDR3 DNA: TGCGCCAGCAGCATGTTAGGACAGGTAGGGGACACTGAAGCTTTCTTT.

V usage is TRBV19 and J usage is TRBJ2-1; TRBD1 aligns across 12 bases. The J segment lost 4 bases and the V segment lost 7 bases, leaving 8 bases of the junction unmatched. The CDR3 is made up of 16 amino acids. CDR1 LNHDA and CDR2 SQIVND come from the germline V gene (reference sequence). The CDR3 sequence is CASKPGTGGGYNEQFF. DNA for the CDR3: TGTGCCAGTAAGCCCGGGACAGGGGGCGGATACAATGAGCAGTTCTTC.

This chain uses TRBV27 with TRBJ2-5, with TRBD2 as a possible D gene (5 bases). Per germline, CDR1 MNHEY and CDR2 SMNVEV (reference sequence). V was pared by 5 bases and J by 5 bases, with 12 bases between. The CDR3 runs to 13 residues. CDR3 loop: CASSPWGVETQYF. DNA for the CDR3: TGTGCCAGCAGTCCGTGGGGAGTGGAGACCCAGTACTTC.

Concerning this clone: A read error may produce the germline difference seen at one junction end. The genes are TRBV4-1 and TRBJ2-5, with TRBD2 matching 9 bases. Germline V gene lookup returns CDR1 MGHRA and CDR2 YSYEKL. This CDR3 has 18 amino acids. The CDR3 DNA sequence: TGCGCCAGCAGCCAAGATCAGGGTAGCGGGGGACTACAAGAGACCCAATACTTC. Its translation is CASSQDQGSGGLQETQYF.

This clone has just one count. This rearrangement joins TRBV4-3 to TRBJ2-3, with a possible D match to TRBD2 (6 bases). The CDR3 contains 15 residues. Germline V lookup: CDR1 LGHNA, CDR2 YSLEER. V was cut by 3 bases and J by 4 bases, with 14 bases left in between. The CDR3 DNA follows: TGCGCCAGCAGCCAGACTAGTTACGAGGCAGATACGCAGTATTTT. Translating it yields CASSQTSYEADTQYF.

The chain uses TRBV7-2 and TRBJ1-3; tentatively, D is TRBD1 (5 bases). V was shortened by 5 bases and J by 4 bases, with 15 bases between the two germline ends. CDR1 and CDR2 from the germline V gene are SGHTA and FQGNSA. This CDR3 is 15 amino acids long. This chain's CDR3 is CASSPTDSLGNTIYF. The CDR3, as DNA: TGTGCCAGCAGCCCGACCGACAGCCTGGGAAACACCATATATTTT. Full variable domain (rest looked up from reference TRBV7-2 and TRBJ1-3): GAGVSQSPSNKVTEKGKDVELRCDPISGHTALYWYRQSLGQGLEFLIYFQGNSAPDKSGLPSDRFSAERTGGSVSTLTIQRTQQEDSAVYLCASSPTDSLGNTIYFGEGSWLTVV.

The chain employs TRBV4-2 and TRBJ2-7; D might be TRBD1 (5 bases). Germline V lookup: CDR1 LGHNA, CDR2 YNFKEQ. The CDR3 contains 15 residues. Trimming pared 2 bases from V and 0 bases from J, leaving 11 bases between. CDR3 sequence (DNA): TGTGCCAGCAGCCAATACCAGGGATCCTCCTACGAGCAGTACTTC. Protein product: CASSQYQGSSYEQYF.

The CDR3 region has the DNA TGTGCCAGCAGCTTAGCGTTGAAGGGACAGGGGGACAATCAGCCCCAGCATTTT. Its protein product is CASSLALKGQGDNQPQHF. The chain recombines TRBV7-8 with TRBJ1-5; 11 positions agree with TRBD1. Trimming removed 0 bases from V and 3 bases from J; junction bases left unmatched: 7. The CDR3 is made up of 18 amino acids. Germline V gives CDR1 SGHVS, CDR2 FQNEAQ.

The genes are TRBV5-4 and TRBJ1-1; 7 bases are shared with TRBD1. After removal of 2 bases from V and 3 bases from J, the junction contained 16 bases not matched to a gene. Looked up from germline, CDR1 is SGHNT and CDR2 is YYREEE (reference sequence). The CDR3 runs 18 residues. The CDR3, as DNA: TGTGCCAGCAGCTTACCCGGGACAGTGCCTAAAATGGACACTGAAGCTTTCTTT. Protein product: CASSLPGTVPKMDTEAFF.

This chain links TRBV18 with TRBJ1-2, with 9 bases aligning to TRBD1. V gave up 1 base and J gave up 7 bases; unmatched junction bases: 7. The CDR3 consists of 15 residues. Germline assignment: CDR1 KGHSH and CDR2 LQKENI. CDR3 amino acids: CASSPRRTGESGYTF. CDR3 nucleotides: TGTGCCAGCTCACCACGAAGGACAGGGGAGAGTGGCTACACCTTC. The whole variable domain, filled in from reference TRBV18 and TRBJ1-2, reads NAGVMQNPRHLVRRRGQEARLRCSPMKGHSHVYWYRQLPEEGLKFMVYLQKENIIDESGMPKERFSAEFPKEGPSILRIQQVVRGDSAAYFCASSPRRTGESGYTFGSGTRLTVV.

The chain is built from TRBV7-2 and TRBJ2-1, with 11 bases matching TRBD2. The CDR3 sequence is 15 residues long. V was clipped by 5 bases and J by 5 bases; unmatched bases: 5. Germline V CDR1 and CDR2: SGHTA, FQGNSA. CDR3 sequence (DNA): TGTGCCAGCAGCCTCAGACTAGCGGGGAACAATGAGCAGTTCTTC. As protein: CASSLRLAGNNEQFF.

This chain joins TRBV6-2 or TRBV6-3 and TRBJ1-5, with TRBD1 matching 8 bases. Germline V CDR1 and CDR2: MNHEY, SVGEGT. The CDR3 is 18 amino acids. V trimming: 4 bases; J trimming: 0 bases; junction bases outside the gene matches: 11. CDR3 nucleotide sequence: TGTGCCAGCAGTTCCCCCGGACAGGGCCGTTATAGCAATCAGCCCCAGCATTTT. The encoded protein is CASSSPGQGRYSNQPQHF.

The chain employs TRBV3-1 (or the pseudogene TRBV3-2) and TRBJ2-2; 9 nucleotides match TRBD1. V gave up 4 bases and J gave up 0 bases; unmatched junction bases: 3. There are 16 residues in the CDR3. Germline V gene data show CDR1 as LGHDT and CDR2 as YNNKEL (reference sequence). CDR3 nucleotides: TGTGCCAGCAGCCTCCGGACAGGGGCGAACACCGGGGAGCTGTTTTTT. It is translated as CASSLRTGANTGELFF.

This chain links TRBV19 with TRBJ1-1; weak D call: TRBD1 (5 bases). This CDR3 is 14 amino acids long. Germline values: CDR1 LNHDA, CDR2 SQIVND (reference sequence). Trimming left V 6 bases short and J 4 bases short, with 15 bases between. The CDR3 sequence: CASRPQGYFTEAFF. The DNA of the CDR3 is TGTGCCAGTAGACCTCAGGGATACTTCACTGAAGCTTTCTTT.

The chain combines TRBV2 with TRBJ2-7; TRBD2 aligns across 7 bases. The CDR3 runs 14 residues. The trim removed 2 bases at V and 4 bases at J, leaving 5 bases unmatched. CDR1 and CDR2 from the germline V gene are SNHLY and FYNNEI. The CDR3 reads CASSESGAVYEQYF. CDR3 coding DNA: TGTGCCAGCAGTGAAAGCGGGGCCGTATACGAGCAGTACTTC.

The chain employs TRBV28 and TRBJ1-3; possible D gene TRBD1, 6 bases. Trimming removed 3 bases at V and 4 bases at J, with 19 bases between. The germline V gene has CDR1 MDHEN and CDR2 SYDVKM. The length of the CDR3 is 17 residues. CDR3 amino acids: CASSFWAGEESGNTIYF. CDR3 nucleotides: TGTGCCAGCAGTTTCTGGGCAGGGGAAGAGTCGGGAAACACCATATATTTT.

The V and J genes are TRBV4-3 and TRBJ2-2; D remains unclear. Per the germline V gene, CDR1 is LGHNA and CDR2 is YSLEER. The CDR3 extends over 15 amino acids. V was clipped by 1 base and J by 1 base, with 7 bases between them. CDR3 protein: CASSQGSRNTGELFF. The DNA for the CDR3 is TGCGCCAGCAGCCAAGGGAGCCGGAACACCGGGGAGCTGTTTTTT.

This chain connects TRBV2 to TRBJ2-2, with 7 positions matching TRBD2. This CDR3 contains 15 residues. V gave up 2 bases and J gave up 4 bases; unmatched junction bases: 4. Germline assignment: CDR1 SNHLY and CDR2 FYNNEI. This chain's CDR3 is CASSESGAITGELFF. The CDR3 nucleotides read TGTGCCAGCAGTGAAAGCGGGGCGATCACCGGGGAGCTGTTTTTT.